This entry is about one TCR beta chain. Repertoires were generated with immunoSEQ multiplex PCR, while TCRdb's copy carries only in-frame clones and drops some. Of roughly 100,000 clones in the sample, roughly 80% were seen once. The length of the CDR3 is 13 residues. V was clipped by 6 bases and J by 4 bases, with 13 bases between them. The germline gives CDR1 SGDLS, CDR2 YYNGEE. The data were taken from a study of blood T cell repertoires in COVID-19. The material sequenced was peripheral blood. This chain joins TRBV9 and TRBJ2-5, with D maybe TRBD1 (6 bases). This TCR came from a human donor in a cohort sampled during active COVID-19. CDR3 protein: CASNRELGETQYF. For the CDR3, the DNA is TGTGCCAGCAACAGGGAGTTGGGAGAGACCCAGTACTTC.